This TCR beta chain was observed in a study of blood T cell repertoires in COVID-19 (dated by TCRdb to the early 2020s). Describing the broader study: Samples covering the acute and convalescent phases of COVID-19 were provided by collaborators in the United States, Italy and Spain. The prospective study material was composed of cDNA or gDNA derived from T cells, B-cell-depleted T cells, or PBMCs. The dataset comprised deeply sampled blood TCRbeta repertoires from subjects exposed to, actively infected with, or recovered from COVID-19. The repertoires were released in a freely available public database meant as a resource for research on the immune response to SARS-CoV-2. Samples were obtained from the ongoing ImmuneRACE study (first 160 participants) and from approximately 1,200 subjects provided by 6 global collaborators. The sample metadata nearly always contained a de-identified subject ID, COVID-19 status, age in years and sex. Where available, HLA class I and class II types were taken from metadata supplied by the sample provider and were not determined by assay-based typing. What the study reported, not specific to this receptor: The amount of clinical and demographic metadata varied by source and participant and was provided uncurated.

This clone was observed a single time. There is no known antigen for this receptor. There are no base qualities to consult, and no much larger clone falls within one base. The immunoSEQ Assay, a bias-controlled multiplex PCR, was used to amplify TCRbeta CDR3 regions from genomic DNA. The study's processing was this. The number of nucleated cells in each sample was estimated by amplification of reference gene primers within the assay. To quantify the absolute abundance of each unique TCRbeta CDR3 rearrangement, sequence reads were collapsed and filtered. For each sample, productive Simpson clonality was calculated as the square root of Simpson's diversity index across productive rearrangements. TCRdb mirrors the immuneACCESS table, restricted to in-frame sequences. Some clones are absent from its copies; in checked studies, under half trace to an unresolved V gene, and the reason for the others is unknown. V and J calls and clone size are given by that table; D and trimming were obtained from the DNA. The table for this sample lists over 5,500 clones; 88% of them were counted only once. Together, the top ten hold more than 20% of the sample.

The CDR3 numbers 14 residues from cysteine through phenylalanine. The DNA shown is the 42-base CDR3, in frame from base 1. Looking up the germline V gene yields CDR1 MNHEY and CDR2 SVGAGI. Ends trimmed: V by 2 bases, J by 1 base; bases unmatched to a gene: 1. Whole blood was collected in K2EDTA tubes by collaborating institutions according to the institutions' own protocols. Collaborator samples were shipped for TCRbeta analysis as frozen whole blood, isolated PBMCs, or DNA extracted from either sample type. The receptor comes from a human donor in a cohort sampled during active COVID-19. Sequenced material: peripheral blood. Recombination connected TRBV6-5 to TRBJ1-1, with 7 junctional bases fitting TRBD1. The CDR3 amino acid sequence is: CASSYGTANTEAFF. Here is the DNA: TGTGCCAGCAGTTACGGGACAGCGAACACTGAAGCTTTCTTT.